What follows are 10 T cell receptor beta chains derived from one specimen sequenced in a study of shared clonotypes between healthy human individuals. Assay: immunoSEQ multiplex PCR; the TCRdb copy retains only in-frame clones and omits some. The sample gives 1.5 million to 1.9 million clones, approximately 98% of which show up once; about 0.42% is in the top ten. The specimen was naive CD4+ T cells sorted from blood. Subset indicated: CD45RA+ positively selected. The receptors stem from a man aged 30 to 39 in good health.

This chain links TRBV2 with TRBJ1-4; perhaps TRBD1 as D (6 bases). Germline V gene sequence: CDR1 SNHLY, CDR2 FYNNEI. The CDR3 runs to 17 residues. V was clipped by 0 bases and J by 7 bases, with 18 bases between them. The CDR3 loop reads CASSEADLRGLGEKLFF. CDR3 coding DNA: TGTGCCAGCAGTGAAGCAGACCTCAGGGGTTTGGGTGAAAAACTGTTTTTT.

The chain links TRBV14 to TRBJ2-3, with D tentatively TRBD1 (6 bases). This CDR3 spans 14 amino acids. Germline CDR1 is SGHDN and CDR2 is FVKESK. V was clipped by 8 bases and J by 3 bases, with 15 bases between them. In DNA form, the CDR3 reads TGTGCCAGCTCCGACAGGCAGAGGACAGATACGCAGTATTTT. This translates into CASSDRQRTDTQYF.

Remarks on this clone: The sample holds other DNA sequences that translate to the same CDR3. V usage is TRBV6-1 and J usage is TRBJ1-1; 7 positions agree with TRBD1. V shed 5 bases, J shed 0 bases, and the junction held 3 bases outside the gene matches. Per germline, CDR1 MNHNS and CDR2 SASEGT. This CDR3 comprises 14 residues. CDR3 nucleotides: TGTGCCAGCAGTCAGGACAGGATGAACACTGAAGCTTTCTTT. Translating gives CASSQDRMNTEAFF.

The rearrangement links TRBV7-6 to TRBJ2-3, with D possibly being TRBD1 or TRBD2 (6 bases each). Germline V gene lookup returns CDR1 SGHVS and CDR2 FNYEAQ. This CDR3 contains 17 residues. The V and J ends lost 2 bases and 1 base respectively, with 16 bases between them. CDR3: CASSLTGGPFGTDTQYF. DNA for the CDR3: TGTGCCAGCAGCTTAACTGGGGGGCCGTTTGGCACAGATACGCAGTATTTT.

The chain is built from TRBV7-7 and TRBJ2-5; possibly TRBD2 for D (7 bases). The CDR3 has 16 amino acids. Per the germline V gene, CDR1 is SSHAT and CDR2 is FNYEAQ (reference sequence). The V end was cut by 1 base, the J end by 3 bases, with 15 bases between. CDR3 bases: TGTGCCAGCAGCTTAGTGGGGGGGCTGGGTAAAGAGACCCAGTACTTC. It yields the protein CASSLVGGLGKETQYF.

The rearrangement joins TRBV6-1 to TRBJ2-1; TRBD1 matches at 9 bases. The CDR3 runs 13 residues. From germline, CDR1 is MNHNS and CDR2 SASEGT. V gave up 11 bases and J gave up 7 bases; unmatched junction bases: 9. CDR3 nucleotide sequence: TGTGCCGGCGGGACCGGGACAGGGAATGAGCAGTTCTTC. This encodes CAGGTGTGNEQFF.

The V gene is TRBV9, the J gene TRBJ2-7, with D perhaps TRBD1 (5 bases). Between the trimmed V and J ends, which lost 4 bases and 1 base, there was a span of 12 bases. The CDR3 is 14 amino acids. The germline gives CDR1 SGDLS, CDR2 YYNGEE. This chain's CDR3 is CASSIGVLSYEQYF. DNA of the CDR3: TGTGCCAGCAGCATAGGGGTTTTGTCCTACGAGCAGTACTTC.

This chain joins TRBV10-3 and TRBJ2-5, with D possibly TRBD2 on 5 matching bases. Germline loops: CDR1 ENHRY, CDR2 SYGVKD. The CDR3 sequence is 15 residues long. Trimming pared 8 bases from V and 5 bases from J, leaving 21 bases between. CDR3 sequence reads: CAISSGRGRQETQYF. The CDR3 DNA is TGTGCCATCTCGTCGGGAAGAGGTAGGCAGGAGACCCAGTACTTC.

This chain joins TRBV15 and TRBJ2-7; D not certain. This CDR3 is built from 12 residues. Trimming shortened V by 8 bases and J by 2 bases, and 10 bases separated the two germline ends. The germline V gene has CDR1 LNHNV and CDR2 YYDKDF (reference sequence). Here the CDR3 reads CATGRGPYEQYF. For the CDR3, the DNA is TGTGCCACCGGCCGAGGCCCCTACGAGCAGTACTTC.

In its sample, this clone was seen once. The chain is built from TRBV20-1 and TRBJ1-2; D is undetermined. The CDR3 contains 11 residues. The germline gives CDR1 DFQATT, CDR2 SNEGSKA (reference sequence). V shed 2 bases and J shed 3 bases, with 4 bases lying between them. CDR3 loop: CSARNDYGYTF. CDR3 bases: TGCAGTGCTAGAAACGACTATGGCTACACCTTC.